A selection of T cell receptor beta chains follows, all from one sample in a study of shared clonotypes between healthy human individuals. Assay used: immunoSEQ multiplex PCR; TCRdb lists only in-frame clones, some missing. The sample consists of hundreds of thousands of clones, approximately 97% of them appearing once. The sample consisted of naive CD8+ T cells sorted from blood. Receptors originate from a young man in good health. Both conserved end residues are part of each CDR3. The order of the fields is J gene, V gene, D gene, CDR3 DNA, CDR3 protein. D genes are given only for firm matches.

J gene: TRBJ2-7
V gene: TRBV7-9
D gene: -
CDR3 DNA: TGTGCCAGCAGTAGGCGAGAGCCCTACGAGCAGTACTTC
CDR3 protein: CASSRREPYEQYF

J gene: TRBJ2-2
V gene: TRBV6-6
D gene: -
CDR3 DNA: TGTGCCAGCAGTTATGCGCCAGGCGTCGGGGAGCTGTTTTTT
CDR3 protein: CASSYAPGVGELFF

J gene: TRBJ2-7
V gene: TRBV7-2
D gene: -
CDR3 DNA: TGTGCCAGCAGCCCCCCGTCCCCCTACGAGCAGTACTTC
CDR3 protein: CASSPPSPYEQYF

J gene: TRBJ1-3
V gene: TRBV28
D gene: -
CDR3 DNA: TGTGCCAGCAGTTTACCCGGGACGAGGGCTGGAAACACCATATATTTT
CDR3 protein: CASSLPGTRAGNTIYF

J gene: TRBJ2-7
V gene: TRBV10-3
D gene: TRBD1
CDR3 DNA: TGTGCCATCAGCGATAAACAGGGGCATCTCTACGAGCAGTACTTC
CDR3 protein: CAISDKQGHLYEQYF

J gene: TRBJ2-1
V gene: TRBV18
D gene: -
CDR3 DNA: TGTGCCAGCTCACCGAGTAGTGAGCAGTTCTTC
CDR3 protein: CASSPSSEQFF

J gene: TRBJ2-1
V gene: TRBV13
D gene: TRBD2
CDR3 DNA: TGTGCCAGCAGTTCCCCCTCCGGCGGGCGGGAGGCCGATGAGCAGTTCTTC
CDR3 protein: CASSSPSGGREADEQFF

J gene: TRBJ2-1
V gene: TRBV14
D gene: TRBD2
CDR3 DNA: TGTGCCAGCAGCCAAGGGCGGGGGGCACTGAATGAGCAGTTCTTC
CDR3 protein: CASSQGRGALNEQFF

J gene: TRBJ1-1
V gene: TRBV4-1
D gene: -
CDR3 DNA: TGCGCCAGCAGCCAAGTTCTGGAAAGGAGGCCTGAAGCTTTCTTT
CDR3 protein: CASSQVLERRPEAFF

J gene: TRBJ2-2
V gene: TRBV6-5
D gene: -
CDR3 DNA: TGTGCCAGCAGGACCTTAACAGGAACCGGGGAGCTGTTTTTT
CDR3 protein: CASRTLTGTGELFF

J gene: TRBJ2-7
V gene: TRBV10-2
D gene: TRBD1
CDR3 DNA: TGCGCCAGCACCTCAGGGGGCCACGAGCAGTACTTC
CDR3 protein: CASTSGGHEQYF

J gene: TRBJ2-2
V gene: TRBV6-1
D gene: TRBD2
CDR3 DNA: TGTGCCAGCAGTGAAGGGACTAGCGACACCGGGGAGCTGTTTTTT
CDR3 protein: CASSEGTSDTGELFF

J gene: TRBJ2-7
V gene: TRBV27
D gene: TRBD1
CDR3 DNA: TGTGCCAGCAGTTTATGGGACAGGGTTGACGAGCAGTACTTC
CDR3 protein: CASSLWDRVDEQYF

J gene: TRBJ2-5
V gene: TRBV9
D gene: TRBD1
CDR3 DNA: TGTGCCAGCAGCGACCGGGACAGGGGGCTCCGAGATACCCAGTACTTC
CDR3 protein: CASSDRDRGLRDTQYF

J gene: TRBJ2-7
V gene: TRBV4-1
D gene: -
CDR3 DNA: TGCGCCAGCAGCCAGGGACTTCTTCTCGGCTCCTACGAGCAGTACTTC
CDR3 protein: CASSQGLLLGSYEQYF

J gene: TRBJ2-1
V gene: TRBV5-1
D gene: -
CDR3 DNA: TGCGCCAGCAGCTTGGATAATTTGGGAAAGGGCAGTAATGAGCAGTTCTTC
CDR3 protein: CASSLDNLGKGSNEQFF

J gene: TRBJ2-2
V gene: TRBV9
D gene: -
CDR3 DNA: TGTGCCAGCAGCGTAGGGGAGACCGGGGAGCTGTTTTTT
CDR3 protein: CASSVGETGELFF

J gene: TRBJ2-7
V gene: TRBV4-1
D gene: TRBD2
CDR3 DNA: TGCGCCAGCAGCCAAGATCCCCCACTAGCGGGAGGCCACGAGCAGTACTTC
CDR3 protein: CASSQDPPLAGGHEQYF

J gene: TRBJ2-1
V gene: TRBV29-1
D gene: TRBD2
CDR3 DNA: TGCAGCACCTGGACTAGCGAGAACAATGAGCAGTTCTTC
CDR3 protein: CSTWTSENNEQFF

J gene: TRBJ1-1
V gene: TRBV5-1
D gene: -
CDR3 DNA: TGCGCCAGCAGCTTGTTTACAGATTCCTTCACTGAAGCTTTCTTT
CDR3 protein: CASSLFTDSFTEAFF

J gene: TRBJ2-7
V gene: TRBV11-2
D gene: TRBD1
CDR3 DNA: TGTGCCAGCAGCTTTACCGGGACAGGGGGGGCCTACGAGCAGTACTTC
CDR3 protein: CASSFTGTGGAYEQYF